The rows below give T cell receptor beta chains drawn from one sample of a study of blood T cell repertoires in COVID-19. Produced via immunoSEQ multiplex PCR; TCRdb's table is partial and in-frame only. The sample shows 150,000 to 200,000 clones, about 82% of them seen only once. Material: PBMCs or T cells enriched from blood (not recorded which). The receptors shown here come from a woman in her 30s who had recovered from COVID-19. Each CDR3 is given with its conserved first and last residue. A D gene is named only where the DNA matches it firmly. Clone size appears in some rows only: once, few, many, or a class for an expanded clone.

CDR3 length: 20
clone size: -
V gene: TRBV3-1/TRBV3-2
J gene: TRBJ2-5
D gene: TRBD2
CDR3 protein: CASSQAGTSGRGRGGETQYF
CDR3 DNA: TGTGCCAGCAGCCAAGCGGGGACTAGCGGGAGAGGAAGAGGCGGGGAGACCCAGTACTTC

CDR3 length: 13
clone size: -
V gene: TRBV10-1
J gene: TRBJ1-1
D gene: -
CDR3 protein: CASTGGKNTEAFF
CDR3 DNA: TGCGCCAGCACAGGAGGGAAGAACACTGAAGCTTTCTTT

CDR3 length: 19
clone size: -
V gene: TRBV5-1
J gene: TRBJ2-7
D gene: TRBD2
CDR3 protein: CASSFEEMGGSFISHEQYF
CDR3 DNA: TGCGCCAGCAGCTTTGAGGAAATGGGCGGGAGCTTTATTTCCCACGAGCAGTACTTC

CDR3 length: 19
clone size: few
V gene: TRBV14
J gene: TRBJ1-5
D gene: TRBD1
CDR3 protein: CASSQDTDRARKSNQPQHF
CDR3 DNA: TGTGCCAGCAGCCAGGACACGGACAGGGCGAGAAAAAGCAATCAGCCCCAGCATTTT

CDR3 length: 17
clone size: -
V gene: TRBV27
J gene: TRBJ1-2
D gene: -
CDR3 protein: CASSPTGHLSGLYGYTF
CDR3 DNA: TGTGCCAGCAGTCCTACGGGACATCTCTCGGGCCTTTATGGCTACACCTTC

CDR3 length: 16
clone size: -
V gene: TRBV19
J gene: TRBJ2-7
D gene: TRBD2
CDR3 protein: CASSIDSQREVYEQYF
CDR3 DNA: TGTGCCAGTAGTATAGATAGCCAGCGGGAGGTCTACGAGCAGTACTTC

CDR3 length: 14
clone size: once
V gene: TRBV5-5
J gene: TRBJ2-5
D gene: -
CDR3 protein: CASSFGRVQETQYF
CDR3 DNA: TGTGCCAGCAGCTTCGGGCGGGTCCAAGAGACCCAGTACTTC

CDR3 length: 16
clone size: -
V gene: TRBV14
J gene: TRBJ2-7
D gene: -
CDR3 protein: CASSQGPPGVNYEQYF
CDR3 DNA: TGTGCCAGCAGCCAAGGACCTCCGGGGGTAAACTACGAGCAGTACTTC

CDR3 length: 13
clone size: -
V gene: TRBV27
J gene: TRBJ1-2
D gene: -
CDR3 protein: CASSFQGQGGYTF
CDR3 DNA: TGTGCCAGCAGTTTCCAGGGCCAGGGTGGCTACACCTTC

CDR3 length: 15
clone size: -
V gene: TRBV4-2
J gene: TRBJ1-6
D gene: -
CDR3 protein: CASSQAIVDNSPLHF
CDR3 DNA: TGTGCCAGCAGCCAAGCAATAGTGGATAATTCACCCCTCCACTTT

CDR3 length: 15
clone size: -
V gene: TRBV11-2
J gene: TRBJ2-5
D gene: TRBD2
CDR3 protein: CASSLSAAGAETQYF
CDR3 DNA: TGTGCCAGCAGCTTATCCGCGGCGGGAGCAGAGACCCAGTACTTC